This T cell receptor beta chain came from a study of shared clonotypes between healthy human individuals. Looking at the study overall: The composition of the donors was a couple of women and a few men aged 18 to 49.

CDR1 is KGHSH and CDR2 is LQKENI in the germline V gene. V shed 3 bases and J 5 bases; nucleotides not matched to a gene: 9. This CDR3 region has 16 residues. Data came from immunoSEQ multiplex PCR; TCRdb stores just in-frame clones and leaves some out. This sample has about 2.3 million clones; approximately 93% occur once, and the top ten carry approximately 0.4%. This TCR derives from a man between 18 and 35 years old in good health. Some clones in this sample may be carry-over from other donors' samples. Sequenced material: naive CD4+ T cells from PBMCs. This sample's subset: CD45RA+ positively selected. This chain uses TRBV18 with TRBJ2-3; 9 bases fit TRBD2. The CDR3 coding sequence is TGTGCCAGCTCACCTGCCCTAGCGGGACTGGGAGATACGCAGTATTTT. Its translation is CASSPALAGLGDTQYF.